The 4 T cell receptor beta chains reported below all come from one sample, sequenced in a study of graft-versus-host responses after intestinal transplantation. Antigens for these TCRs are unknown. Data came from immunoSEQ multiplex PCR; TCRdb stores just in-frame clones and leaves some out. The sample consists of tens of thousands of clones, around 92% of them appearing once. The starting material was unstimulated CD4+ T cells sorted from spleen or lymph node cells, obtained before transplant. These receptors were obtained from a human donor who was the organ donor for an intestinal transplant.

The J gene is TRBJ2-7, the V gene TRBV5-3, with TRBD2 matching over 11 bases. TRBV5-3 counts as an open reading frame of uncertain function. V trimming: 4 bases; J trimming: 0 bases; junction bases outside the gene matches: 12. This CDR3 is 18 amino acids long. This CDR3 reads CARSLRLAGPLSSYEQYF. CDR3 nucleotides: TGTGCCAGAAGCCTTCGACTAGCGGGGCCCCTTAGCTCCTACGAGCAGTACTTC.

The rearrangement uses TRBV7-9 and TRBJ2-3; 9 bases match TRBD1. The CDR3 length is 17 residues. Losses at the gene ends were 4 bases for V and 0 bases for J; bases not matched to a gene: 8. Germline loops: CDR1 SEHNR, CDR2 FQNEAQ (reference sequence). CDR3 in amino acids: CASSYPDRGISTDTQYF. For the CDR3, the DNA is TGTGCCAGCAGCTACCCAGACAGGGGGATAAGCACAGATACGCAGTATTTT.

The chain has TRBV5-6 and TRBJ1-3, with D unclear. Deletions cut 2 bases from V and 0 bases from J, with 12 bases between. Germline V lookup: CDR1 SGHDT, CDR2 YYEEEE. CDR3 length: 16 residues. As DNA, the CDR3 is TGTGCCAGCAGCTTACTACGGCAGAGCTCTGGAAACACCATATATTTT. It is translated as CASSLLRQSSGNTIYF.

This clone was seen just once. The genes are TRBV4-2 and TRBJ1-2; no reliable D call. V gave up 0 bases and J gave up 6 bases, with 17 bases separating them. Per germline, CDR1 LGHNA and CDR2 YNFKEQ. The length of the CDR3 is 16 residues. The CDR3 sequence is CASSQDPGAQVNGYTF. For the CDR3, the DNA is TGTGCCAGCAGCCAAGATCCGGGAGCCCAGGTGAATGGCTACACCTTC.